The 21 T cell receptor beta chains presented below share a single source sample, sequenced in a study of T-cell memory formation after mild COVID-19 (dated by TCRdb to the early 2020s). The library was produced with 5' RACE. The instrument given in TCRdb is Illumina NovaSeq 6000. Through fastp at Q25 and MiXCR, TCRdb rebuilt clones from the public reads, retaining in-frame beta chains. Every entry covers one CDR3 protein and lists the most common genes and DNA from its rows. This sample has hundreds of thousands of distinct CDR3 sequences in its table, and approximately 15% of those were observed once. The leading ten clones occupy around 20% of the sample. The sequencing input was PBMCs or a T cell subset sorted from them (not recorded which). Receptor source: a man in his late teens or twenties who had mild COVID-19 (a few samples of this study predate the infection). The sample titles of this study are shuffled in the database, so cell type and time point are left out; the donor was told from shared clones.

There are many counts of this clonotype. The chain joins TRBV4-1 to TRBJ2-5; 7 nucleotides match TRBD1. The V segment lost 5 bases and the J segment 1 base; nucleotides outside the gene matches: 4. In germline, CDR1 is MGHRA, CDR2 YSYEKL. There are 14 residues in the CDR3. Written as DNA, the CDR3 is TGCGCCAGCAGCAGATACAGGGGCCAAGAGACCCAGTACTTC. Translated: CASSRYRGQETQYF.

The chain couples TRBV6-5 to TRBJ2-4; possibly TRBD1 for D (6 bases). V was cut by 3 bases and J by 7 bases, with 10 bases left in between. The germline CDR1 and CDR2 sequences are MNHEY and SVGAGI. The CDR3 sequence is 13 residues long. In nucleotides, the CDR3 is TGTGCCAGCAGTTATCGGCAGGGGAACATTCAGTACTTC. Its translation: CASSYRQGNIQYF.

V gene TRBV24-1 combines with J gene TRBJ2-1, with D perhaps matching TRBD2 (5 bases). In germline, CDR1 is KGHDR, CDR2 SFDVKD. The CDR3 loop spans 13 amino acids. Trimming took off 5 bases at V and 7 bases at J, with 11 bases between the two ends. This CDR3 is CATSGTPPNEQFF. CDR3 nucleotide sequence: TGTGCCACCAGTGGGACTCCACCTAATGAGCAGTTCTTC.

V is TRBV6-2 or TRBV6-3 and J is TRBJ1-5; 8 bases agree with TRBD1. This CDR3 is 17 amino acids long. Germline CDR1 is MNHEY and CDR2 is SVGEGT. Losses at the gene ends were 6 bases for V and 0 bases for J; bases not matched to a gene: 10. The CDR3 region is CASRFRDRLYSNQPQHF. CDR3 coding DNA: TGTGCCAGCAGATTCCGGGACAGGTTATATAGCAATCAGCCCCAGCATTTT.

The V and J genes are TRBV29-1 and TRBJ2-1; D unclear. Germline CDR1 reads SQVTM; CDR2 reads ANQGSEA. This CDR3 contains 14 residues. Deletions cut 3 bases from V and 2 bases from J, with 11 bases between. The CDR3 DNA reads as TGCAGCGTTGAGAATGGGATAACCTACAATGAGCAGTTCTTC. Its translation: CSVENGITYNEQFF.

The chain links TRBV18 to TRBJ2-7; TRBD1 agrees at 9 bases. V lost 4 bases, J lost 0 bases, and 4 bases stayed unmatched. Germline assignment: CDR1 KGHSH and CDR2 LQKENI. This CDR3 contains 15 residues. CDR3 loop: CASSRGTGSSYEQYV. CDR3 coding DNA: TGTGCCAGCTCACGGGGGACAGGGAGCTCCTACGAGCAGTACGTC.

The table lists this clonotype with a few counts. The chain uses TRBV7-2 and TRBJ2-5; 9 bases fit TRBD2. This CDR3 has 15 residues. Looked up from germline, CDR1 is SGHTA and CDR2 is FQGNSA. V lost 7 bases and J lost 2; bases outside the gene matches: 8. This chain's CDR3 is CASTAQSGGQETQYF. As DNA, the CDR3 is TGTGCCAGCACCGCTCAAAGCGGGGGGCAAGAGACCCAGTACTTC.

This clonotype was found a few times. The V call is TRBV12-3 or TRBV12-4, the J call TRBJ2-2; D not resolved. The CDR3 totals 14 residues. With 3 bases removed from V and 5 bases from J, the gap between germline ends came to 10 bases. CDR3 in amino acids: CASSFKYETGELFF. CDR3 DNA sequence: TGTGCCAGCAGTTTCAAGTATGAAACCGGGGAGCTGTTTTTT.

This clonotype was counted a few times. The gene calls are TRBV12-3 or TRBV12-4 and TRBJ2-5; D gene ambiguous. V lost 6 bases, J lost 3 bases, and 14 bases lay in between. The CDR3 is 14 residues long. As DNA, the CDR3 is TGTGCCAGCAGGAACTCAGGACGGAAAGAGACCCAGTACTTC. It translates to CASRNSGRKETQYF.

There are many counts of this clonotype. This chain connects TRBV7-3 to TRBJ1-1, with unresolved D. In germline, CDR1 is SGHTA, CDR2 FQGTGA. Trimming cost V 1 base and J 1 base, with 4 bases left between them. The CDR3 loop spans 13 amino acids. CDR3 sequence: CASSLRQNTEAFF. The CDR3 nucleotides are TGTGCCAGCAGCTTAAGACAGAACACTGAAGCTTTCTTT.

This clonotype has a handful of counts. The V and J genes are TRBV4-3 and TRBJ2-7; D call uncertain. Germline CDR1 and CDR2: LGHNA and YSLEER. This CDR3 spans 16 amino acids. V gave up 0 bases and J gave up 0 bases, with 12 bases separating them. The DNA for the CDR3 is TGCGCCAGCAGCCAAGATAGCAGTGCCGGCTCCTACGAGCAGTACTTC. Its protein product is CASSQDSSAGSYEQYF.

This clonotype came up many times. The chain recombines TRBV5-1 with TRBJ2-7; 8 positions match TRBD1. Germline V CDR1 and CDR2: SGHRS, YFSETQ. With 6 bases clipped from V and 2 bases from J, the junction kept 4 bases outside the gene matches. This CDR3 region has 13 residues. The CDR3 here is CASTDRGAYEQYF. In DNA, the CDR3 is TGCGCCAGCACAGACAGGGGTGCCTACGAGCAGTACTTC.

This clonotype appeared a few times. V gene TRBV6-5 combines with J gene TRBJ2-5; tentative D call: TRBD2 (6 bases). The germline V gene encodes CDR1 MNHEY and CDR2 SVGAGI. The CDR3 length is 14 residues. With 7 bases removed from V and 5 bases from J, the gap between germline ends came to 17 bases. The CDR3 coding sequence is TGTGCCAGCACCTCAGTCGGGGGAAAGGAGACCCAGTACTTC. This translates into CASTSVGGKETQYF.

This clonotype was picked up a small number of times. The CDR3, as DNA: TGTGCCAGCAGCTTAGCGACAGGGGGCATTGAAAAACTGTTTTTT. Its protein is CASSLATGGIEKLFF. This chain uses TRBV7-2 with TRBJ1-4, with TRBD1 matching over 10 bases. The CDR3 loop spans 15 amino acids. Germline trimming cut 0 bases from V and 7 bases from J; bases unmatched to any gene: 2. Germline lookup yields CDR1 SGHTA and CDR2 FQGNSA. The complete variable domain, with remaining parts taken from reference TRBV7-2 and TRBJ1-4, reads GAGVSQSPSNKVTEKGKDVELRCDPISGHTALYWYRQSLGQGLEFLIYFQGNSAPDKSGLPSDRFSAERTGGSVSTLTIQRTQQEDSAVYLCASSLATGGIEKLFFGSGTQLSVL.

This clonotype has a handful of counts. The chain joins TRBV3-1 to TRBJ1-2; D unresolved. The germline V gene has CDR1 LGHDT and CDR2 YNNKEL (reference sequence). V gave up 3 bases and J gave up 5 bases, with 7 bases separating them. This CDR3 is built from 12 residues. The CDR3 coding sequence is TGTGCCAGCAGCCAGGAAACTTATGGCTACACCTTC. The encoded protein is CASSQETYGYTF.

This clonotype was seen a handful of times. The chain employs TRBV5-1 and TRBJ2-3; TRBD1 might be the D (6 bases). Trimming pared 0 bases from V and 6 bases from J, leaving 14 bases between. The CDR3 runs to 15 residues. Germline CDR1 is SGHRS and CDR2 is YFSETQ. CDR3: CASSLVVRGPDTQYF. The CDR3 region has the DNA TGCGCCAGCAGCTTGGTCGTCAGGGGTCCGGATACGCAGTATTTT.

The table lists this clonotype with a few counts. The chain uses TRBV5-6 and TRBJ2-7; 9 bases map to TRBD1. The CDR3 consists of 14 residues. The junction had 6 bases not matched to a gene; V was cut back by 4 bases and J by 4 bases. From germline, CDR1 is SGHDT and CDR2 YYEEEE. The CDR3 coding sequence is TGTGCCAGCAGCACAACGGGACAGGGTTACGAGCAGTACTTC. Its translation is CASSTTGQGYEQYF.

This sequence joins TRBV5-1 and TRBJ2-7; D tentatively fits TRBD1 or TRBD2 (7 bases each). V was trimmed by 4 bases and J by 3 bases, leaving 14 bases between them. Germline V gene lookup returns CDR1 SGHRS and CDR2 YFSETQ. This CDR3 is built from 14 residues. The CDR3 region has the DNA TGCGCCAGCAGCGTTCAGGGGGGGCACTACGAGCAGTACGTC. This codes for CASSVQGGHYEQYV.

This clonotype was seen more than once but under ten times. The CDR3 reads CASSFPFGRGDSTDTQYF. CDR3 in DNA: TGTGCCAGCAGCTTTCCTTTTGGGCGGGGGGATTCCACAGATACGCAGTATTTT. The rearrangement uses TRBV7-9 and TRBJ2-3, with 8 bases fitting TRBD2. Looked up from germline, CDR1 is SEHNR and CDR2 is FQNEAQ (reference sequence). This CDR3 comprises 18 residues. V shed 3 bases and J 2 bases; nucleotides not matched to a gene: 13.

This chain joins TRBV7-8 and TRBJ2-3; perhaps TRBD2 as D (6 bases). From germline, CDR1 is SGHVS and CDR2 FQNEAQ. This CDR3 region has 15 residues. V shed 5 bases and J shed 7 bases, with 19 bases lying between them. The CDR3 loop is CASSQTGGASNTQYF. The CDR3 bases are TGTGCCAGCAGCCAGACCGGGGGAGCCTCAAATACGCAGTATTTT.

The table lists this clonotype with a few counts. J is TRBJ2-4 and V is TRBV20-1; D may match TRBD1 or TRBD2 (6 bases each). Trimming cost V 3 bases and J 8 bases, with 17 bases left between them. In germline, CDR1 is DFQATT, CDR2 SNEGSKA (reference sequence). The CDR3 length is 14 residues. The CDR3 region is CSASGGPGRYIQYF. The CDR3 bases are TGCAGTGCTAGTGGGGGCCCGGGGAGGTACATTCAGTACTTC.